These T cell receptor beta chains were read from a single sample in a study of T cells in Graves' hyperthyroidism and ophthalmopathy. TCRdb itself ran the multiplex PCR reads through MiXCR, one entry per CDR3 protein. The table records about 59,000 distinct CDR3 sequences, roughly 50% of them present only once. The specimen was blood. The receptors shown here come from a woman aged 60-75 years with Graves' ophthalmopathy. The CDR3 runs from the conserved cysteine through the conserved F or W. D genes are given only for firm matches. Part of the rows lack a size; the others show once, few, many or a class for expanded clones.

>TRBD2|TRBJ2-1|15|.|TRBV29-1
CSVQSSGITYNEQFF
TGCAGCGTTCAGTCTAGCGGGATTACCTACAATGAGCAGTTCTTC
>.|TRBJ2-3|16|once|TRBV20-1
CSAREVGGLIGDTQYF
TGCAGTGCTAGAGAGGTGGGAGGCCTGATAGGGGATACGCAGTATTTT
>.|TRBJ2-1|16|.|TRBV29-1
CSVDASSFGLDIEQFF
TGCAGCGTTGATGCCAGCAGTTTTGGGTTAGACATTGAGCAGTTCTTC
>TRBD1|TRBJ1-2|15|.|TRBV7-3
CASSPGQEVNYGYTF
TGTGCCAGCAGCCCCGGACAGGAAGTTAACTATGGCTACACCTTC
>TRBD2|TRBJ2-7|14|.|TRBV20-1
CSASSGGADYEQYF
TGCAGTGCTAGCTCCGGGGGGGCGGACTACGAGCAGTACTTC
>TRBD2|TRBJ2-2|14|.|TRBV29-1
CSVSGTSVAGELFF
TGCAGCGTATCCGGGACTAGCGTGGCCGGGGAGCTGTTTTTT
>.|TRBJ1-2|14|.|TRBV10-3
CAMSPGAGTYGYTF
TGTGCCATGAGCCCAGGGGCGGGAACCTATGGCTACACCTTC
>.|TRBJ2-5|15|many|TRBV19
CASSMGRLGGETQYF
TGTGCCAGTAGTATGGGACGACTCGGTGGGGAGACCCAGTACTTC
>.|TRBJ1-1|16|.|TRBV20-1
CSARVFLSGRGTEAFF
TGCAGTGCTAGGGTGTTCCTTAGCGGGAGGGGCACTGAAGCTTTCTTT
>.|TRBJ2-7|13|many|TRBV7-6
CASSPGLNYEQYF
TGTGCCAGCAGCCCTGGCCTCAACTACGAGCAGTACTTC
>TRBD1|TRBJ2-1|15|.|TRBV10-1
CASWDRGGGQNEQFF
TGCGCCAGCTGGGACAGGGGGGGGGGCCAGAATGAGCAGTTCTTC
>TRBD1|TRBJ2-7|15|many|TRBV5-1
CASSNSYGQAYEQYF
TGCGCCAGCAGCAACTCCTATGGACAGGCCTACGAGCAGTACTTC
>TRBD2|TRBJ2-5|15|.|TRBV20-1
CSAPGTSGVQETQYF
TGCAGTGCTCCCGGGACTAGCGGGGTCCAAGAGACCCAGTACTTC
>TRBD2|TRBJ2-7|15|.|TRBV20-1
CSARDSGTSGYEQYF
TGCAGTGCTAGAGATTCCGGGACTAGCGGTTACGAGCAGTACTTC
>TRBD2|TRBJ2-3|14|many|TRBV4-3
CASSVAGGYDTQYF
TGCGCCAGCAGTGTAGCGGGGGGATACGATACGCAGTATTTT
>TRBD1|TRBJ1-3|15|many|TRBV7-9
CASSSDRTSGNTIYF
TGTGCCAGCAGCTCGGACAGGACCTCTGGAAACACCATATATTTT
>TRBD1|TRBJ1-5|15|many|TRBV28
CASSSLQGSNQPQHF
TGTGCCAGCAGTAGCCTACAGGGGAGCAATCAGCCCCAGCATTTT
>TRBD1|TRBJ2-5|14|.|TRBV9
CASSYGTAQETQYF
TGTGCCAGCAGTTACGGGACAGCCCAAGAGACCCAGTACTTC
>.|TRBJ2-1|11|.|TRBV20-1
CSAESGNEQFF
TGCAGTGCAGAATCCGGGAATGAGCAGTTCTTC
>.|TRBJ2-2|18|.|TRBV5-5
CASSPLLQGFSNTGELFF
TGTGCCAGCTCACCACTTTTACAGGGATTTTCGAACACCGGGGAGCTGTTTTTT
>TRBD2|TRBJ2-1|15|.|TRBV20-1
CSARGGVGLANEQFF
TGCAGTGCTAGAGGGGGGGTAGGACTAGCCAATGAGCAGTTCTTC
>.|TRBJ2-5|14|once|TRBV15
CATSRDLFQETQYF
TGTGCCACCAGCAGAGATCTATTCCAAGAGACCCAGTACTTC
>.|TRBJ1-1|15|.|TRBV7-7
CASSLGGSGNTEAFF
TGTGCCAGCAGCTTAGGAGGATCTGGAAACACTGAAGCTTTCTTT
>TRBD1|TRBJ1-4|15|.|TRBV11-2
CASSFGTGIIGKLFF
TGTGCCAGCAGCTTCGGGACAGGGATTATTGGAAAACTGTTTTTT
>.|TRBJ1-2|13|.|TRBV7-2
CASSLKAGYGYTF
TGTGCCAGCAGCTTAAAGGCAGGGTATGGCTACACCTTC
>.|TRBJ1-6|13|.|TRBV20-1
CSARRGAESPLHF
TGCAGTGCGCGGAGGGGGGCAGAGTCACCCCTCCACTTT
>.|TRBJ1-5|16|once|TRBV9
CASSSVGGASGRSEHF
TGTGCCAGCAGCTCCGTGGGAGGGGCTAGCGGGAGATCGGAGCATTTT
>.|TRBJ2-7|14|.|TRBV27
CASSLGSLLNEQYF
TGTGCCAGCAGTTTAGGTAGCCTTCTCAACGAGCAGTACTTC
>TRBD1|TRBJ1-2|16|.|TRBV11-2
CASSYLLQGGAGGYTF
TGTGCCAGCAGCTACCTTCTACAGGGGGGCGCGGGCGGCTACACCTTC
>TRBD1|TRBJ2-4|13|few|TRBV28
CASSLDRGDIQYF
TGTGCCAGCAGTTTGGACAGGGGAGACATTCAGTACTTC
>TRBD1|TRBJ1-4|14|.|TRBV29-1
CSLRSTGTNEKLFF
TGCAGCTTACGCTCGACAGGGACTAATGAAAAACTGTTTTTT
>.|TRBJ1-3|12|.|TRBV20-1
CSADRGGNTIYF
TGCAGTGCTGACCGGGGAGGAAACACCATATATTTT
>.|TRBJ2-5|13|few|TRBV25-1
CASSETGPETQYF
TGTGCCAGCAGTGAAACAGGGCCAGAGACCCAGTACTTC
>TRBD2|TRBJ2-3|14|.|TRBV10-1
CASTSTSGTDTQYF
TGCGCCAGCACGTCGACTAGCGGCACAGATACGCAGTATTTT
>.|TRBJ2-3|14|.|TRBV9
CASSPQPTADTQYF
TGTGCCAGCAGCCCCCAGCCCACTGCAGATACGCAGTATTTT
>.|TRBJ1-1|15|many|TRBV11-2
CASSLGLTVNTEAFF
TGTGCCAGCAGCTTAGGATTGACAGTGAACACTGAAGCTTTCTTT
>TRBD1|TRBJ2-1|19|.|TRBV7-6
CASTLGGQGARSSYNEQFF
TGTGCCAGCACCCTGGGGGGACAGGGGGCGAGGAGCTCCTACAATGAGCAGTTCTTC
>.|TRBJ1-5|15|many|TRBV6-6
CASSYPPGSNQPQHF
TGTGCCAGCAGTTACCCCCCGGGAAGCAATCAGCCCCAGCATTTT
>.|TRBJ1-3|15|.|TRBV7-6
CASSPIGVLGNTIYF
TGTGCCAGCAGTCCCATCGGGGTCCTTGGAAACACCATATATTTT
>TRBD1|TRBJ1-2|15|.|TRBV6-2/TRBV6-3
CASSTRQGESYGYTF
TGTGCCAGCAGTACCCGACAGGGTGAATCCTATGGCTACACCTTC
>.|TRBJ1-1|14|many|TRBV7-2
CASSLGRQNTEAFF
TGTGCCAGCAGCTTAGGGAGACAGAACACTGAAGCTTTCTTT
>TRBD2|TRBJ2-1|16|.|TRBV14
CASSELAGGDYNEQFF
TGTGCCAGCAGTGAGCTAGCGGGGGGGGACTACAATGAGCAGTTCTTC
>.|TRBJ2-1|12|.|TRBV20-1
CSASQQDNEQFF
TGCAGTGCTAGTCAACAGGACAATGAGCAGTTCTTC
>TRBD2|TRBJ2-5|17|.|TRBV6-1
CASKRGEKTGEGETQYF
TGTGCCAGCAAAAGGGGAGAAAAAACCGGGGAGGGAGAGACCCAGTACTTC
>TRBD1|TRBJ2-1|15|many|TRBV2
CASSDRTGGYNEQFF
TGTGCCAGCAGTGATCGGACAGGGGGGTACAATGAGCAGTTCTTC
>TRBD1|TRBJ1-5|16|.|TRBV5-1
CASRYRGGGRGQPQHF
TGCGCCAGCAGGTACAGGGGAGGGGGCAGGGGTCAGCCCCAGCATTTT